Following are 12 T cell receptor beta chains from one sample sequenced in a study of T cells in tuberculosis. Sequencing was performed with immunoSEQ multiplex PCR; in TCRdb, only in-frame clones are kept and a portion is missing. The table lists tens of thousands of clones, 94% of them singletons, with approximately 8.2% in the top ten. Input material: PBMCs. All receptors come from a donor aged 10-29 years with latent tuberculosis or without tuberculosis infection.

The V call is TRBV7-2, the J call TRBJ1-4; TRBD1 might be the D (6 bases). This CDR3 has 15 residues. Germline V lookup: CDR1 SGHTA, CDR2 FQGNSA. The germline V and J ends were trimmed by 6 bases and 4 bases, with 15 bases remaining between them. CDR3 in amino acids: CASRPQGQVNEKLFF. CDR3 nucleotide sequence: TGTGCCAGCAGACCCCAGGGACAAGTTAATGAAAAACTGTTTTTT. Full variable domain (remainder filled in from reference TRBV7-2 and TRBJ1-4): GAGVSQSPSNKVTEKGKDVELRCDPISGHTALYWYRQSLGQGLEFLIYFQGNSAPDKSGLPSDRFSAERTGGSVSTLTIQRTQQEDSAVYLCASRPQGQVNEKLFFGSGTQLSVL.

This clone was detected a few times. The chain links TRBV29-1 to TRBJ2-7, with D possibly being TRBD2 (6 bases). Between the trimmed V and J ends, which lost 4 bases and 6 bases, there was a span of 16 bases. The CDR3 has 13 residues. The germline gives CDR1 SQVTM, CDR2 ANQGSEA. The CDR3 region has the DNA TGCAGCGTTGGGGCTGGGGAGGACGGCGAGCAGTACTTC. This codes for CSVGAGEDGEQYF.

The chain recombines TRBV29-1 with TRBJ1-2; weak D call: TRBD1 (6 bases). Germline values: CDR1 SQVTM, CDR2 ANQGSEA. CDR3 length: 15 residues. With 1 base removed from V and 8 bases from J, the gap between germline ends came to 20 bases. The CDR3 protein is CSVEVLGQGSWGYTF. Here the CDR3 DNA reads TGCAGCGTTGAAGTTTTAGGGCAGGGGAGTTGGGGCTACACCTTC.

The chain joins TRBV12-1 to TRBJ2-1; TRBD2, the D gene given by the table, was not confirmed from the DNA. TRBV12-1 is a listed pseudogene. The CDR3 spans 18 residues. CDR3 sequence (DNA): TGTGCCAGCAGCTTTCATCACGGGACTAGCGGGAGGATCAATGAGCAGTTCTTC. Protein: CASSFHHGTSGRINEQFF.

This clone came up once. This chain joins TRBV29-1 and TRBJ2-1, with 9 bases lining up with TRBD2. Germline CDR1 and CDR2: SQVTM and ANQGSEA. Trimming cost V 4 bases and J 4 bases; bases outside gene matches: 8. This CDR3 is 15 amino acids long. The CDR3: CSVGGGRDLYNEQFF. The CDR3 DNA reads TGCAGCGTTGGGGGCGGGAGGGACTTGTACAATGAGCAGTTCTTC.

The chain uses TRBV9 and TRBJ2-1, with TRBD2 identical over 8 bases. J gave up 2 bases and V 3 bases, and 4 bases lay outside the gene matches. CDR1 is SGDLS, CDR2 YYNGEE, per germline. This CDR3 has 15 amino acids. The CDR3 coding sequence is TGTGCCAGCAGCGGTACTAGCGGAACCTACAATGAGCAGTTCTTC. Encoded protein: CASSGTSGTYNEQFF.

The chain joins TRBV27 to TRBJ2-2; D ambiguous. The CDR3 spans 13 residues. Between the trimmed V and J ends, which lost 6 bases and 3 bases, there was a span of 8 bases. Germline V gene sequence: CDR1 MNHEY, CDR2 SMNVEV (reference sequence). CDR3 protein: CASSYSDTGELFF. DNA for the CDR3: TGTGCCAGCAGCTACTCCGACACCGGGGAGCTGTTTTTT.

V usage is TRBV6-5 and J usage is TRBJ1-1, with a possible D match to TRBD1 (5 bases). This CDR3 contains 13 residues. Trimming left V 10 bases short and J 4 bases short, with 16 bases between. CDR1 and CDR2 (germline): MNHEY, SVGAGI. Here the CDR3 reads CATNRIGGTEAFF. The CDR3 DNA reads as TGTGCCACCAATCGAATCGGGGGCACTGAAGCTTTCTTT.

The CDR3 region has the DNA TGTGCCAGCAGCCCCCTAGTGACTCACACCGGGGAGCTGTTTTTT. It is translated as CASSPLVTHTGELFF. The genes are TRBV7-3 and TRBJ2-2, with D hard to call. This CDR3 has 15 residues. The germline gives CDR1 SGHTA, CDR2 FQGTGA. The V and J ends lost 5 bases and 3 bases respectively, with 13 bases between them.

V gene TRBV19 combines with J gene TRBJ1-3; no definite D call. There are 16 residues in the CDR3. Germline V gene sequence: CDR1 LNHDA, CDR2 SQIVND (reference sequence). Trimming removed 5 bases at V and 0 bases at J, with 14 bases between. This CDR3 is CASSDTTANSGNTIYF. CDR3 nucleotides: TGTGCCAGTAGTGACACGACGGCAAACTCTGGAAACACCATATATTTT.

This chain joins TRBV13 and TRBJ2-7; possible D gene TRBD1, 6 bases. CDR1 and CDR2 (germline): PRHDT, FYEKMQ (reference sequence). This CDR3 region has 13 residues. Trimming cost V 5 bases and J 6 bases, with 14 bases left between them. In DNA, the CDR3 is TGTGCCAGCAGCATTCGACAGGAGTCCGAGCAGTACTTC. Amino acid sequence: CASSIRQESEQYF.

The chain recombines TRBV19 with TRBJ1-5; TRBD1 matches at 8 bases. CDR3 size: 14 residues. In germline, CDR1 is LNHDA, CDR2 SQIVND (reference sequence). J lost 4 bases, V lost 9 bases, and 8 bases had no gene match. The CDR3 region is CASGGTGGNQPQHF. CDR3 coding DNA: TGTGCCAGCGGCGGAACAGGGGGAAATCAGCCCCAGCATTTT.